The next 30 T cell receptor beta chains were all read from a single sample in a study of beta chain features in type 1 diabetes. Study-level points and caveats: A moderate, significant TCRB CDR3 shortening appeared in type 1 diabetes across four CD4+ subsets.

What these receptors recognize is not known. Investigators reverse transcribed all isolated RNA, so they sequenced expressed TCRB transcripts. Method: immunoSEQ multiplex PCR; TCRdb's copy keeps in-frame clones and lacks some. The data contain roughly 700,000 clones, roughly 12% of them singletons. Sequenced: naive CD4+ T cells from blood. These receptors were taken from a man younger than 35 with type 1 diabetes.

The chain combines TRBV25-1 with TRBJ2-3; 7 bases map to TRBD1. Germline trimming cut 7 bases from V and 3 bases from J; bases unmatched to any gene: 7. Germline CDR1 MGHDK, CDR2 SYGVNS. This CDR3 has 14 residues. The CDR3, as DNA: TGTGCCAGCACGGCTCTGACAGGGACAGATACGCAGTATTTT. Translated: CASTALTGTDTQYF. Looking up the rest from reference TRBV25-1 and TRBJ2-3 gives the full variable domain: EADIYQTPRYLVIGTGKKITLECSQTMGHDKMYWYQQDPGMELHLIHYSYGVNSTEKGDLSSESTVSRIRTEHFPLTLESARPSHTSQYLCASTALTGTDTQYFGPGTRLTVL.

There are a few counts of this clone. The chain couples TRBV28 to TRBJ1-5; TRBD1 aligns across 7 bases. The junction had 7 bases not matched to a gene; V was cut back by 5 bases and J by 6 bases. In germline, CDR1 is MDHEN, CDR2 SYDVKM. This CDR3 region has 14 residues. CDR3 DNA sequence: TGTGCCAGCAGTCGACAGGGCGCGGGTCAGCCCCAGCATTTT. This translates into CASSRQGAGQPQHF.

V usage is TRBV10-2 and J usage is TRBJ2-1; D is undetermined. This CDR3 spans 11 amino acids. The germline gives CDR1 WSHSY, CDR2 SAAADI. V was clipped by 4 bases and J by 4 bases, with 2 bases between them. CDR3 amino acids: CASSGYNEQFF. CDR3 sequence (DNA): TGCGCCAGCAGTGGGTACAATGAGCAGTTCTTC.

The chain uses TRBV27 and TRBJ1-6; D is unresolved. V lost 2 bases to trimming and J lost 7 bases, with 9 bases between them. Germline CDR1 and CDR2: MNHEY and SMNVEV (reference sequence). This CDR3 region has 14 residues. The CDR3 DNA reads as TGTGCCAGCAGTTTAGGGTCGGGGAATTCACCCCTCCACTTT. Amino acid sequence: CASSLGSGNSPLHF.

This clone was counted between two and nine times. CDR3 in DNA: TGTGCCTGGAGTGTCATGGGGGCTTGGGGCACTGAAGCTTTCTTT. Translated: CAWSVMGAWGTEAFF. The rearrangement links TRBV30 to TRBJ1-1; D may be TRBD1 (6 bases). The germline gives CDR1 GTSNPN, CDR2 SVGIG (reference sequence). The V end lost 0 bases, the J end lost 4 bases, and 15 bases lay between the germline ends. The CDR3 consists of 15 residues.

On this clone itself: Other DNA sequences within the sample encode an identical CDR3. V gene TRBV7-9 combines with J gene TRBJ1-1; the D gene is possibly TRBD1 (5 bases). CDR1 and CDR2 (germline): SEHNR, FQNEAQ (reference sequence). The ends were cut back, 1 base at V and 2 bases at J, with 8 bases in the middle. The CDR3 runs 14 residues. CDR3 sequence: CASSLGRVNTEAFF. The CDR3 DNA follows: TGTGCCAGCAGCTTAGGCAGGGTCAACACTGAAGCTTTCTTT.

The CDR3 loop reads CASSLDRLEQFF. The CDR3 coding sequence is TGTGCCAGCAGCCTGGACAGACTTGAGCAGTTCTTC. This sequence joins TRBV6-1 and TRBJ2-1; TRBD1 might be the D (6 bases). This CDR3 spans 12 amino acids. The V gene lost 6 bases and the J gene lost 9 bases, with 12 bases spanning the gap. CDR1 and CDR2 (germline): MNHNS, SASEGT.

The genes are TRBV7-9 and TRBJ1-1, with 7 positions matching TRBD1. Trimming at V came to 5 bases and at J to 6 bases, leaving 3 bases not matched to a gene. The germline V gene encodes CDR1 SEHNR and CDR2 FQNEAQ (reference sequence). The CDR3 extends over 12 amino acids. Written as DNA, the CDR3 is TGTGCCAGCAGCCCCGGGACAGCTGAAGCTTTCTTT. It yields the protein CASSPGTAEAFF.

This clone was seen more than once but under ten times. The J gene is TRBJ2-3, the V gene TRBV12-5; D remains ambiguous. Trimming cost V 7 bases and J 6 bases, with 11 bases left between them. This CDR3 region has 12 residues. The germline CDR1 and CDR2 sequences are LGHNT and FRNRAP. The CDR3 coding sequence is TGTGCTAGTGCCACCACCGAGGATACGCAGTATTTT. Its protein product is CASATTEDTQYF.

This rearrangement joins TRBV6-5 to TRBJ1-5; maybe TRBD1 (5 bases). This CDR3 comprises 14 residues. Trimming took 5 bases from V and 5 from J, leaving 13 bases between them. The germline gives CDR1 MNHEY, CDR2 SVGAGI. For the CDR3, the DNA is TGTGCCAGCAGTGGGGTGGGGACTGATCAGCCCCAGCATTTT. Its translation: CASSGVGTDQPQHF.

The sample holds a few counts of this clone. V usage is TRBV19 and J usage is TRBJ2-5, with D unclear. The CDR3 runs to 14 residues. V lost 3 bases, J lost 7 bases, and 15 bases lay in between. The germline gives CDR1 LNHDA, CDR2 SQIVND (reference sequence). The CDR3 DNA is TGTGCCAGTAGTATGTCGGCCGACGCGGCGACCCAGTACTTC. This translates into CASSMSADAATQYF.

The chain is built from TRBV18 and TRBJ2-1; TRBD1 matches 8 bases. Losses at the gene ends were 4 bases for V and 7 bases for J; bases not matched to a gene: 9. The CDR3 has 15 amino acids. The germline gives CDR1 KGHSH, CDR2 LQKENI. The CDR3 loop reads CASSLQGAVENEQFF. The CDR3 coding sequence is TGTGCCAGCTCACTCCAGGGGGCTGTGGAGAATGAGCAGTTCTTC. Variable domain in full (rest from reference TRBV18 and TRBJ2-1): NAGVMQNPRHLVRRRGQEARLRCSPMKGHSHVYWYRQLPEEGLKFMVYLQKENIIDESGMPKERFSAEFPKEGPSILRIQQVVRGDSAAYFCASSLQGAVENEQFFGPGTRLTVL.

J is TRBJ2-7 and V is TRBV6-4, with D maybe TRBD2 (5 bases). The CDR3 is 16 residues long. Per the germline V gene, CDR1 is MRHNA and CDR2 is SNTAGT. V lost 0 bases, J lost 0 bases, and 12 bases lay in between. For the CDR3, the DNA is TGTGCCAGCAGTGACTCTGTCCCGGGGAGCTCCTACGAGCAGTACTTC. Its protein product is CASSDSVPGSSYEQYF.

This clone was seen a handful of times. The chain has TRBV30 and TRBJ2-7; tentative D call: TRBD1 (5 bases). From germline, CDR1 is GTSNPN and CDR2 SVGIG (reference sequence). The V gene lost 2 bases and the J gene lost 7 bases, with 9 bases spanning the gap. The CDR3 totals 11 residues. CDR3 in DNA: TGTGCCTGGAGTACGACAGAGGAGCAGTACTTC. It is translated as CAWSTTEEQYF.

This clone came up a few times. The genes are TRBV7-6 and TRBJ2-7, with no clear D. The CDR3 runs to 13 residues. The V gene's germline CDR1 is SGHVS and CDR2 FNYEAQ. V was shortened by 2 bases and J by 1 base, with 6 bases between the two germline ends. CDR3 DNA: TGTGCCAGCAGCTTAAGGGATTCCTACGAGCAGTACTTC. Its translation: CASSLRDSYEQYF.

The chain employs TRBV6-5 and TRBJ1-1; D not certain. Germline lookup yields CDR1 MNHEY and CDR2 SVGAGI. The length of the CDR3 is 14 residues. V shed 6 bases and J shed 0 bases, with 11 bases lying between them. The CDR3 DNA is TGTGCCAGCAGGAAGGCGAATATGAACACTGAAGCTTTCTTT. It codes for CASRKANMNTEAFF.

This chain links TRBV7-2 with TRBJ1-3, with a weak D call TRBD1 (6 bases). This CDR3 region has 17 residues. The V end was cut by 2 bases, the J end by 0 bases, with 14 bases between. Germline V gene lookup returns CDR1 SGHTA and CDR2 FQGNSA. The CDR3, as DNA: TGTGCCAGCAGCTTAATTCGGCAGGGGATCTCTGGAAACACCATATATTTT. This gives the protein CASSLIRQGISGNTIYF.

This clone was observed a handful of times. The J gene is TRBJ2-7, the V gene TRBV4-1; 8 bases line up with TRBD1. Trimming at V came to 0 bases and at J to 0 bases, leaving 7 bases not matched to a gene. Per germline, CDR1 MGHRA and CDR2 YSYEKL. The CDR3 is 17 residues long. CDR3 protein: CASSQDPPGGYSYEQYF. DNA of the CDR3: TGCGCCAGCAGCCAAGATCCGCCAGGGGGCTACTCCTACGAGCAGTACTTC.

The V and J genes are TRBV5-1 and TRBJ2-7; D is possibly TRBD2 (5 bases). From germline, CDR1 is SGHRS and CDR2 YFSETQ. Trimming cost V 3 bases and J 5 bases, with 9 bases left between them. This CDR3 contains 12 residues. CDR3 protein: CASSSEEHEQYF. Here the CDR3 DNA reads TGCGCCAGCAGCTCGGAGGAACACGAGCAGTACTTC.

This clone showed up just a few times. V and J are TRBV28 and TRBJ2-5, with D perhaps TRBD1 or TRBD2 (5 bases each). Germline V CDR1 and CDR2: MDHEN, SYDVKM. The CDR3 is 13 amino acids. V was pared by 6 bases and J by 5 bases, with 13 bases between. CDR3 region: CASRIGTEETQYF. CDR3 in DNA: TGTGCCAGCAGGATAGGGACGGAGGAGACCCAGTACTTC.

The gene calls are TRBV7-8 and TRBJ2-5; D ambiguous. This CDR3 is built from 13 residues. CDR1 and CDR2 (germline): SGHVS, FQNEAQ. V lost 5 bases to trimming and J lost 5 bases, with 12 bases between them. The CDR3 here is CASSASTGETQYF. CDR3 DNA sequence: TGTGCCAGCAGCGCCTCGACCGGGGAGACCCAGTACTTC. The full variable domain, rest sourced from reference TRBV7-8 and TRBJ2-5, is GAGVSQSPRYKVAKRGQDVALRCDPISGHVSLFWYQQALGQGPEFLTYFQNEAQLDKSGLPSDRFFAERPEGSVSTLKIQRTQQEDSAVYLCASSASTGETQYFGPGTRLLVL.

The table lists this clone with a few counts. The J gene is TRBJ2-3, the V gene TRBV18, with a tentative D call TRBD1 (5 bases). Trimming left V 2 bases short and J 0 bases short, with 12 bases between. The CDR3 has 16 amino acids. Germline lookup yields CDR1 KGHSH and CDR2 LQKENI. In DNA, the CDR3 is TGTGCCAGCTCACCATCCAGGGTAACGAGCACAGATACGCAGTATTTT. Amino acid sequence: CASSPSRVTSTDTQYF.

This clone was counted a few times. This chain links TRBV7-8 with TRBJ1-5; D call uncertain. Germline lookup yields CDR1 SGHVS and CDR2 FQNEAQ. The CDR3 is 14 amino acids. V was clipped by 5 bases and J by 7 bases, with 15 bases between them. CDR3 DNA sequence: TGTGCCAGCAGCCGAACCGGGGAAGGACAGCCCCAGCATTTT. Residues: CASSRTGEGQPQHF.

V is TRBV25-1 and J is TRBJ2-4, with D unclear. Trimming pared 4 bases from V and 8 bases from J, leaving 6 bases between. Germline V gene sequence: CDR1 MGHDK, CDR2 SYGVNS. The CDR3 totals 11 residues. Here the CDR3 DNA reads TGTGCCAGCAGTGGGACGGACATTCAGTACTTC. The encoded protein is CASSGTDIQYF. The full variable domain, with the rest looked up from reference TRBV25-1 and TRBJ2-4, is EADIYQTPRYLVIGTGKKITLECSQTMGHDKMYWYQQDPGMELHLIHYSYGVNSTEKGDLSSESTVSRIRTEHFPLTLESARPSHTSQYLCASSGTDIQYFGAGTRLSVL.

This clone was found a few times. The V call is TRBV27, the J call TRBJ1-6; weak D call: TRBD1 (6 bases). V was trimmed by 5 bases and J by 3 bases, leaving 14 bases between them. The germline V gene encodes CDR1 MNHEY and CDR2 SMNVEV (reference sequence). The length of the CDR3 is 16 residues. The CDR3 loop reads CASSLREGGYNSPLHF. CDR3 bases: TGTGCCAGCAGTCTCAGAGAGGGGGGCTATAATTCACCCCTCCACTTT.

This clone came up a few times. This chain uses TRBV18 with TRBJ2-7; a weak D match, TRBD2 (6 bases). CDR3 length: 14 amino acids. V lost 1 base to trimming and J lost 4 bases, with 11 bases between them. CDR1 is KGHSH, CDR2 LQKENI, per germline. Here the CDR3 DNA reads TGTGCCAGCTCACCACTGGGGACTTTATACGAGCAGTACTTC. Translation: CASSPLGTLYEQYF.

CDR3 protein: CASSLSRPSTGGRETQYF. CDR3 nucleotide sequence: TGTGCCAGCAGTTTATCCCGGCCCTCGACAGGGGGTCGAGAGACCCAGTACTTC. V and J are TRBV27 and TRBJ2-5; 9 nucleotides match TRBD1. V gave up 0 bases and J gave up 4 bases; unmatched junction bases: 12. This CDR3 region has 18 residues. In germline, CDR1 is MNHEY, CDR2 SMNVEV (reference sequence).

This chain uses TRBV28 with TRBJ1-5; D is undetermined. The ends were cut back, 6 bases at V and 4 bases at J, with 16 bases in the middle. The CDR3 consists of 15 residues. Germline CDR1 MDHEN, CDR2 SYDVKM. CDR3 in amino acids: CASSPGDIANQPQHF. CDR3 nucleotides: TGTGCCAGCAGCCCCGGGGATATAGCAAATCAGCCCCAGCATTTT. The whole variable domain, remainder taken from reference TRBV28 and TRBJ1-5, is DVKVTQSSRYLVKRTGEKVFLECVQDMDHENMFWYRQDPGLGLRLIYFSYDVKMKEKGDIPEGYSVSREKKERFSLILESASTNQTSMYLCASSPGDIANQPQHFGDGTRLSIL.

This clone was seen a handful of times. V and J are TRBV15 and TRBJ2-3; 9 nucleotides align to TRBD1. The junction had 7 bases not matched to a gene; V was cut back by 0 bases and J by 0 bases. This CDR3 spans 18 amino acids. Looked up from germline, CDR1 is LNHNV and CDR2 is YYDKDF (reference sequence). The DNA of the CDR3 is TGTGCCACCAGCAGAGATGTTTCGGGACAGGGCAGCACAGATACGCAGTATTTT. Translating gives CATSRDVSGQGSTDTQYF.

In DNA form, the CDR3 reads TGTGCCAGCAGCGTAGTGAGGGGCGCTGTTACTAATGAAAAACTGTTTTTT. It encodes CASSVVRGAVTNEKLFF. The rearrangement joins TRBV9 to TRBJ1-4; tentatively, D is TRBD1 (5 bases). This CDR3 spans 17 amino acids. Trimming left V 0 bases short and J 2 bases short, with 14 bases between. Germline CDR1 SGDLS, CDR2 YYNGEE.